The 32 T cell receptor beta chains listed next were all sequenced from one sample in a study of cytomegalovirus exposure and HLA in healthy donors. PCR was performed using 60 Vbeta and 13 Jbeta primers. Some clones are missing from TCRdb's copy, which holds only in-frame ones; the method was immunoSEQ multiplex PCR. The table lists roughly 120,000 clones, around two thirds of them singletons. The specimen was PBMCs. These receptor sequences come from a woman in her 40s in good health and CMV-seropositive.

V usage is TRBV5-6 and J usage is TRBJ2-1; TRBD2 is a possible D gene (5 bases). CDR1 and CDR2 (germline): SGHDT, YYEEEE. Trimming took 4 bases from V and 2 from J, leaving 16 bases between them. The CDR3 is 16 residues long. The CDR3 loop reads CASSGWVGEAYNEQFF. CDR3 sequence (DNA): TGTGCCAGCAGCGGGTGGGTGGGAGAGGCCTACAATGAGCAGTTCTTC.

The rearrangement links TRBV5-4 to TRBJ1-2, with a possible D match to TRBD1 (5 bases). Germline CDR1 SGHNT, CDR2 YYREEE (reference sequence). The CDR3 spans 14 residues. V was cut by 4 bases and J by 7 bases, with 17 bases left in between. CDR3 amino acids: CASSRQQITSGYTF. The CDR3 nucleotides are TGTGCCAGCAGCCGACAGCAGATAACGAGTGGCTACACCTTC.

J is TRBJ2-7 and V is TRBV6-1; the match to TRBD1 covers 7 bases. The CDR3 is 13 amino acids. CDR1 is MNHNS, CDR2 SASEGT, per germline. Trimming at V came to 6 bases and at J to 3 bases, leaving 5 bases not matched to a gene. The CDR3 region is CASSRDSRYEQYF. The CDR3 bases are TGTGCCAGCAGCCGGGACAGTCGCTACGAGCAGTACTTC.

The sample holds a few counts of this clone. The CDR3 protein is CASSLGREDSGANVLTF. DNA for the CDR3: TGCGCCAGCAGCTTGGGAAGGGAGGACTCTGGGGCCAACGTCCTGACTTTC. The J gene is TRBJ2-6, the V gene TRBV5-1; maybe TRBD2 (6 bases). V was cut by 0 bases and J by 0 bases, with 10 bases left in between. Germline CDR1 SGHRS, CDR2 YFSETQ. The CDR3 sequence is 17 residues long.

This clone has just a few counts. V and J are TRBV7-9 and TRBJ2-7; 8 bases agree with TRBD1. V shed 4 bases and J 3 bases; nucleotides not matched to a gene: 5. The CDR3 sequence is 14 residues long. The germline CDR1 and CDR2 sequences are SEHNR and FQNEAQ (reference sequence). CDR3 sequence: CASSSGQGIYEQYF. DNA of the CDR3: TGTGCCAGCAGCTCTGGACAGGGAATCTACGAGCAGTACTTC.

The V gene is TRBV6-6, the J gene TRBJ1-1, with D possibly matching TRBD1 (6 bases). Germline V lookup: CDR1 MNHNY, CDR2 SVGAGI (reference sequence). The CDR3 spans 14 residues. V lost 0 bases, J lost 10 bases, and 15 bases lay in between. CDR3 DNA sequence: TGTGCCAGCAGTTACTCGTCCGGGGCAGGGGCAGCTTTCTTT. Translating it yields CASSYSSGAGAAFF.

This chain connects TRBV13 to TRBJ2-2; D is possibly TRBD2 (5 bases). Trimming shortened V by 1 base and J by 7 bases, and 10 bases separated the two germline ends. This CDR3 region has 14 residues. Per germline, CDR1 PRHDT and CDR2 FYEKMQ (reference sequence). The CDR3 DNA reads TGTGCCAGCAGCTTAGTGGGAGTGCACGGGGAGCTGTTTTTT. Translated: CASSLVGVHGELFF.

The sample holds one count of this clone. This sequence joins TRBV30 and TRBJ1-6; the D is unclear. With 0 bases removed from V and 13 bases from J, the gap between germline ends came to 10 bases. Germline V gene data show CDR1 as GTSNPN and CDR2 as SVGIG (reference sequence). CDR3 length equals 12 residues. The CDR3 here is CAWSVPAAPLHF. In nucleotides, the CDR3 is TGTGCCTGGAGTGTACCAGCGGCCCCCCTCCACTTT.

This rearrangement joins TRBV30 to TRBJ1-2; D is perhaps TRBD1 (5 bases). The CDR3 spans 14 residues. Germline CDR1 GTSNPN, CDR2 SVGIG (reference sequence). Deletions cut 4 bases from V and 4 bases from J, with 16 bases between. CDR3 sequence reads: CAWTQRGGVYGYTF. As DNA, the CDR3 is TGTGCCTGGACCCAACGAGGAGGGGTCTATGGCTACACCTTC.

This clone was detected only a few times. At the DNA level, this CDR3 is encoded by other sequences in the same sample as well. The V and J genes are TRBV6-6 and TRBJ1-1; TRBD1 matches 7 bases. CDR1 is MNHNY, CDR2 SVGAGI, per germline (reference sequence). The CDR3 runs 15 residues. V lost 5 bases and J lost 4; bases outside the gene matches: 10. CDR3 residues: CASSQLDRDFTEAFF. The CDR3, as DNA: TGTGCCAGCAGTCAACTAGACAGGGATTTCACTGAAGCTTTCTTT.

The CDR3 loop is CASRETGVAFF. DNA of the CDR3: TGTGCCAGCAGGGAGACAGGGGTGGCTTTCTTT. The rearrangement links TRBV25-1 to TRBJ1-1; 8 positions agree with TRBD1. The CDR3 totals 11 residues. Germline lookup yields CDR1 MGHDK and CDR2 SYGVNS. J lost 11 bases, V lost 6 bases, and 5 bases had no gene match.

The chain recombines TRBV15 with TRBJ2-3; D possibly corresponds to TRBD1 (6 bases). The CDR3 sequence is 15 residues long. Germline V CDR1 and CDR2: LNHNV, YYDKDF (reference sequence). The V end lost 5 bases, the J end lost 1 base, and 13 bases lay between the germline ends. CDR3 sequence reads: CATSSRTVRTDTQYF. The CDR3 region has the DNA TGTGCCACCAGCTCTAGGACAGTGCGCACAGATACGCAGTATTTT.

This clone was seen a few times. The chain links TRBV7-2 to TRBJ1-4, with D perhaps matching TRBD1 (5 bases). Germline CDR1 SGHTA, CDR2 FQGNSA. Trimming took off 1 base at V and 11 bases at J, with 11 bases between the two ends. The CDR3 loop spans 13 amino acids. The CDR3 is CASSLEAGHKLFF. CDR3 coding DNA: TGTGCCAGCAGCTTAGAGGCAGGGCACAAACTGTTTTTT.

The chain is built from TRBV11-2 and TRBJ2-3; 9 bases fit TRBD2. Germline loops: CDR1 SGHAT, CDR2 FQNNGV. V lost 3 bases and J lost 6; bases outside the gene matches: 13. The CDR3 covers 17 residues. The CDR3 reads CASSFSGSVGGSDTQYF. The CDR3 nucleotides read TGTGCCAGCAGCTTTAGCGGGAGCGTAGGGGGGTCTGATACGCAGTATTTT.

The chain links TRBV4-3 to TRBJ2-1, with 11 bases fitting TRBD2. Per the germline V gene, CDR1 is LGHNA and CDR2 is YSLEER. V dropped 2 bases and J dropped 3; count of bases not matched to a gene: 6. This CDR3 comprises 17 residues. The CDR3 bases are TGCGCCAGCAGCCAAATTAGCGGGAGGGGGGGCTACAATGAGCAGTTCTTC. Amino acid sequence: CASSQISGRGGYNEQFF.

J is TRBJ2-7 and V is TRBV28; 8 nucleotides match TRBD1. CDR3 length equals 14 residues. CDR1 is MDHEN, CDR2 SYDVKM, per germline. Trimming cost V 0 bases and J 12 bases; bases outside gene matches: 10. The CDR3 reads CASSLWDRDLIRYF. The CDR3 region has the DNA TGTGCCAGCAGTTTATGGGACAGGGATCTGATTCGGTACTTC.

This chain joins TRBV27 and TRBJ2-7; TRBD1 matches at 7 bases. Germline CDR1 is MNHEY and CDR2 is SMNVEV (reference sequence). The CDR3 is 18 residues long. After removal of 0 bases from V and 3 bases from J, the junction contained 14 bases not matched to a gene. As DNA, the CDR3 is TGTGCCAGCAGTTTATCGGCAACTAGGACAGGTAGAAACTACGAGCAGTACTTC. Translation: CASSLSATRTGRNYEQYF.

V usage is TRBV27 and J usage is TRBJ1-4; D perhaps matches TRBD1 (5 bases). In germline, CDR1 is MNHEY, CDR2 SMNVEV (reference sequence). V dropped 4 bases and J dropped 7 bases, with 19 bases sitting between them. The CDR3 totals 16 residues. Here the CDR3 reads CASSSTRSRGGEKLFF. The CDR3, as DNA: TGTGCCAGCAGTTCGACCCGGTCGCGGGGGGGTGAAAAACTGTTTTTT.

V and J are TRBV14 and TRBJ2-5; a possible D gene is TRBD2 (6 bases). The CDR3 length is 16 residues. CDR1 is SGHDN, CDR2 FVKESK, per germline. Trimming took 3 bases from V and 1 from J, leaving 15 bases between them. The CDR3 protein is CASSQLRGGGQETQYF. CDR3 nucleotides: TGTGCCAGCAGCCAGTTGAGGGGAGGTGGCCAAGAGACCCAGTACTTC.

The chain carries TRBV29-1 and TRBJ2-7; D perhaps matches TRBD2 (5 bases). Between the trimmed V and J ends, which lost 4 bases and 6 bases, there was a span of 10 bases. CDR1 is SQVTM, CDR2 ANQGSEA, per germline. The CDR3 totals 11 residues. In DNA form, the CDR3 reads TGCAGCGTTGCGTATGGAGGCGAGCAGTACTTC. This translates into CSVAYGGEQYF.

There are a few counts of this clone. This sequence joins TRBV2 and TRBJ2-1; TRBD2 is a possible D gene (5 bases). The CDR3 spans 14 residues. Germline V gene sequence: CDR1 SNHLY, CDR2 FYNNEI. Between the trimmed V and J ends, which lost 8 bases and 0 bases, there was a span of 11 bases. In nucleotides, the CDR3 is TGTGCCAGCTTTAGCGTGGGCTCCTACAATGAGCAGTTCTTC. Its protein is CASFSVGSYNEQFF.

J is TRBJ1-6 and V is TRBV6-5, with a weak D call TRBD1 (6 bases). Trimming took 7 bases from V and 6 from J, leaving 16 bases between them. The germline V gene encodes CDR1 MNHEY and CDR2 SVGAGI. This CDR3 has 15 residues. Written as DNA, the CDR3 is TGTGCCAGCACCATGACCCGAGGGGGTAATTCACCCCTCCACTTT. It codes for CASTMTRGGNSPLHF.

The rearrangement joins TRBV7-9 to TRBJ1-1; D call uncertain. V lost 0 bases to trimming and J lost 8 bases, with 13 bases between them. The CDR3 runs 14 residues. Germline V lookup: CDR1 SEHNR, CDR2 FQNEAQ (reference sequence). CDR3 nucleotides: TGTGCCAGCAGCTTAGCACCTAGCACCCGGGAAGCTTTCTTT. Residues: CASSLAPSTREAFF.

The rearrangement links TRBV28 to TRBJ1-5, with a weak D call TRBD1 (5 bases). The V and J ends lost 5 bases and 5 bases respectively, with 10 bases between them. This CDR3 is 13 amino acids long. CDR1 is MDHEN, CDR2 SYDVKM, per germline. The CDR3 bases are TGTGCCAGCAGTCAGGGCGGCGATCAGCCCCAGCATTTT. Translation gives CASSQGGDQPQHF.

The chain combines TRBV19 with TRBJ2-7; 8 bases agree with TRBD1. This CDR3 spans 15 amino acids. The germline V gene encodes CDR1 LNHDA and CDR2 SQIVND (reference sequence). V gave up 4 bases and J gave up 1 base; unmatched junction bases: 6. For the CDR3, the DNA is TGTGCCAGTAGTACAGGGACAGGACTATCCTACGAGCAGTACTTC. The encoded protein is CASSTGTGLSYEQYF.

The chain has TRBV7-8 and TRBJ2-7; weak D call: TRBD1 (5 bases). V lost 4 bases, J lost 3 bases, and 10 bases lay in between. Germline V gene lookup returns CDR1 SGHVS and CDR2 FQNEAQ. The CDR3 runs 13 residues. CDR3 sequence (DNA): TGTGCCAGCAGCTCTGACAGCGTCTACGAGCAGTACTTC. Translating it yields CASSSDSVYEQYF.

This clone was detected a few times. This chain uses TRBV10-3 with TRBJ1-2; the match to TRBD1 covers 10 bases. The CDR3 has 13 amino acids. The ends lost 6 bases at V and 7 bases at J; junction bases unmatched: 5. CDR1 and CDR2 from the germline V gene are ENHRY and SYGVKD. The CDR3 sequence: CAISSGQGFGYTF. CDR3 sequence (DNA): TGTGCCATCAGCTCGGGACAGGGGTTTGGCTACACCTTC.

The chain employs TRBV7-3 and TRBJ2-5; D gene unclear. CDR3 length equals 15 residues. V lost 5 bases and J lost 2, with 15 bases in between. Germline loops: CDR1 SGHTA, CDR2 FQGTGA. The CDR3 here is CASSPLVTAQETQYF. Written as DNA, the CDR3 is TGTGCCAGCAGCCCTCTAGTCACCGCACAAGAGACCCAGTACTTC. The full variable domain, in which reference TRBV7-3 and TRBJ2-5 provide the parts outside the CDR3, is GAGVSQTPSNKVTEKGKYVELRCDPISGHTALYWYRQSLGQGPEFLIYFQGTGAADDSGLPNDRFFAVRPEGSVSTLKIQRTERGDSAVYLCASSPLVTAQETQYFGPGTRLLVL.

The chain joins TRBV27 to TRBJ1-1; 8 bases fit TRBD1. J gave up 10 bases and V 2 bases, and 9 bases lay outside the gene matches. CDR1 and CDR2 from the germline V gene are MNHEY and SMNVEV (reference sequence). This CDR3 contains 14 residues. This CDR3 reads CASSLTPGTGVAFF. The DNA for the CDR3 is TGTGCCAGCAGTTTAACGCCCGGGACAGGAGTAGCTTTCTTT.

This clone was seen only once. The chain combines TRBV7-6 with TRBJ2-1; 7 bases match TRBD2. Germline values: CDR1 SGHVS, CDR2 FNYEAQ. V dropped 1 base and J dropped 5; count of bases not matched to a gene: 8. The CDR3 extends over 16 amino acids. The DNA for the CDR3 is TGTGCCAGCAGCTTAGAGGGCTGGGGGGGAAACAATGAGCAGTTCTTC. Amino acids: CASSLEGWGGNNEQFF.

This chain's CDR3 is CASSLLAVAYNEQFF. CDR3 DNA: TGTGCCAGCAGCCTCCTAGCGGTCGCCTACAATGAGCAGTTCTTC. The chain combines TRBV14 with TRBJ2-1; 7 bases map to TRBD2. This CDR3 is built from 15 residues. Germline V CDR1 and CDR2: SGHDN, FVKESK. V trimming: 4 bases; J trimming: 2 bases; junction bases outside the gene matches: 5. Full variable domain (rest looked up from reference TRBV14 and TRBJ2-1): EAGVTQFPSHSVIEKGQTVTLRCDPISGHDNLYWYRRVMGKEIKFLLHFVKESKQDESGMPNNRFLAERTGGTYSTLKVQPAELEDSGVYFCASSLLAVAYNEQFFGPGTRLTVL.

V usage is TRBV9 and J usage is TRBJ2-3, with a weak D call TRBD2 (7 bases). There are 17 residues in the CDR3. Germline CDR1 is SGDLS and CDR2 is YYNGEE. V was shortened by 0 bases and J by 3 bases, with 17 bases between the two germline ends. The DNA for the CDR3 is TGTGCCAGCAGCGTAGAGGGAGGGGGGGTAGGTACAGATACGCAGTATTTT. Protein: CASSVEGGGVGTDTQYF.